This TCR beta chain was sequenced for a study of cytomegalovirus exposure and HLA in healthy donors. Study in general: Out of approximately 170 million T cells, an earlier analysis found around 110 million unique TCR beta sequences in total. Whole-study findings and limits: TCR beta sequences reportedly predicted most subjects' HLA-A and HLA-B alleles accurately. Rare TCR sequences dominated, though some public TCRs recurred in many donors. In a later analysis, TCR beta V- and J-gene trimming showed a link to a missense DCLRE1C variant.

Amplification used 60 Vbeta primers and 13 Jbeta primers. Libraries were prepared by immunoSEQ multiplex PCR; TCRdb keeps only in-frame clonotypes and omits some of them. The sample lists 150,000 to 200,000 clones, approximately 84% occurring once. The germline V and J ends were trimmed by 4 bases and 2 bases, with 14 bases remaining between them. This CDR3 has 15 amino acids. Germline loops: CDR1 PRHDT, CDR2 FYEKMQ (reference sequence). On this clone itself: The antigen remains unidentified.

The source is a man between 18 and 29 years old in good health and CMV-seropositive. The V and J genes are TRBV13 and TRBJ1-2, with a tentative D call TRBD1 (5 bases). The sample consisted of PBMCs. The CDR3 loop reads CASSSLGGTNYGYTF. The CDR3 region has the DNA TGTGCCAGCAGCTCCTTGGGGGGGACCAACTATGGCTACACCTTC.